Listed below are T cell receptor beta chains from one sample, sequenced in a study of CXCR3-negative and CXCR3-positive naive CD8 T cells. From its re-call of the 5' RACE reads, TCRdb lists each CDR3 protein once, without DNA. The sample table sets out around 26,000 distinct CDR3 sequences. Sequencing was carried out using naive CXCR3- CD8+ T cells from blood. The receptors stem from a human donor in good health. Some clones in this sample may be carry-over from other donors' samples. Each CDR3 is given with its conserved first and last residue. Only some rows state a clone size, as once, few, many or a class for expanded clones.

NA,TRBV7-9,TRBJ2-7,CASSPNQGAYEQYF
NA,TRBV6-2/TRBV6-3,TRBJ2-1,CASSPLYGPHNEQFF
medium-sized,TRBV25-1,TRBJ1-1,CASSDVQGAFTNTEAFF
NA,TRBV7-9,TRBJ1-1,CASSRQGLYTEAFF
NA,TRBV29-1,TRBJ2-1,CSVEDWGQGGYEQFF
NA,TRBV20-1,TRBJ2-1,CSPLRTSDLGEQFF
NA,TRBV7-9,TRBJ2-5,CASSLVVGQETQYF
NA,TRBV7-6,TRBJ2-2,CASSFRTGELFF
NA,TRBV6-5,TRBJ2-7,CASNSGKGDEQYF
NA,TRBV7-9,TRBJ1-2,CASSPWTPDNYGYTF
NA,TRBV27,TRBJ2-3,CASSFTLAGASTDTQYF
NA,TRBV29-1,TRBJ2-7,CSVESTGKYEQYF
NA,TRBV5-1,TRBJ2-7,CASSFTSGTAFPYEQYF
NA,TRBV28,TRBJ2-7,CASRSRGGTSYEQYF
NA,TRBV6-2/TRBV6-3,TRBJ1-5,CASSYPGQGRLGNQPQHF
medium-sized,TRBV29-1,TRBJ2-1,CSVPAGFSYNEQFF
NA,TRBV20-1,TRBJ1-1,CSARIRGENTEAFF
NA,TRBV28,TRBJ1-2,CASSESGGGHYGYTF
NA,TRBV12-3/TRBV12-4,TRBJ2-7,CASSLYLSSGETSYEQYF
NA,TRBV29-1,TRBJ2-2,CSVEGGGIPGELFF
NA,TRBV19,TRBJ2-1,CASQLAGVTYNEQFF